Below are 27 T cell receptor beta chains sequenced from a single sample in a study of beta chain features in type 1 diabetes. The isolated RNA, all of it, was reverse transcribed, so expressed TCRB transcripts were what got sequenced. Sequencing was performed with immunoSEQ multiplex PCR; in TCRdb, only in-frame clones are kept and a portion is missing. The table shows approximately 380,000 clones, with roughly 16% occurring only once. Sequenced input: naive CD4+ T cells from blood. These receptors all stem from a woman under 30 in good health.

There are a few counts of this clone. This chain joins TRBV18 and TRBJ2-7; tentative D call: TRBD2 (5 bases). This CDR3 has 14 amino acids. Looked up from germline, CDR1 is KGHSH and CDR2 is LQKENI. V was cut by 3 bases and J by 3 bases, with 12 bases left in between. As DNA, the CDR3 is TGTGCCAGCTCACCTGTTGGACTGGGCTACGAGCAGTACTTC. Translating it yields CASSPVGLGYEQYF.

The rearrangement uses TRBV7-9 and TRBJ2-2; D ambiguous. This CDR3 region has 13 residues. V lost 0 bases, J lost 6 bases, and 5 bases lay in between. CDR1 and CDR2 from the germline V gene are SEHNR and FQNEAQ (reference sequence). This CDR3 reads CASSLARSGELFF. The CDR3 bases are TGTGCCAGCAGCTTAGCGCGATCCGGGGAGCTGTTTTTT.

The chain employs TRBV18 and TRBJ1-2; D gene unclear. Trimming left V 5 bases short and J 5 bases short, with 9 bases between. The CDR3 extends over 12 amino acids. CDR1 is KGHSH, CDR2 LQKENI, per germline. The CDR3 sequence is CASSNGIYGYTF. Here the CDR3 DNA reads TGTGCCAGCTCAAACGGGATTTATGGCTACACCTTC. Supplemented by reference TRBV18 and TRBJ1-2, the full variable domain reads NAGVMQNPRHLVRRRGQEARLRCSPMKGHSHVYWYRQLPEEGLKFMVYLQKENIIDESGMPKERFSAEFPKEGPSILRIQQVVRGDSAAYFCASSNGIYGYTFGSGTRLTVV.

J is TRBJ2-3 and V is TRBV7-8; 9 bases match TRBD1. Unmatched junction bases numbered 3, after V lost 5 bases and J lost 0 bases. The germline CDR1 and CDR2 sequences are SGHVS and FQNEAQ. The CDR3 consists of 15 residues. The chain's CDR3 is CASSLDRGSTDTQYF. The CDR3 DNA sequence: TGTGCCAGCAGCCTGGACAGGGGAAGCACAGATACGCAGTATTTT.

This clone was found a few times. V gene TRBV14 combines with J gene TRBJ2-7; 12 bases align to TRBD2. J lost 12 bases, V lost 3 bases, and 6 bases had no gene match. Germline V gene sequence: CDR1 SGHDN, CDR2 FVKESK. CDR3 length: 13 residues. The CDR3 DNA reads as TGTGCCAGCAGCCAGGTGACTAGCGGGAGAAGGTACTTC. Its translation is CASSQVTSGRRYF.

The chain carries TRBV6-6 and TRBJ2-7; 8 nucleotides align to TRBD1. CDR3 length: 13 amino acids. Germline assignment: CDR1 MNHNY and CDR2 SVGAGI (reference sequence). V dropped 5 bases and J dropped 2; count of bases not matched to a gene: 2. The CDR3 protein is CASSGDRPYEQYF. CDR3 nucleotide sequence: TGTGCCAGCAGTGGGGACAGGCCCTACGAGCAGTACTTC.

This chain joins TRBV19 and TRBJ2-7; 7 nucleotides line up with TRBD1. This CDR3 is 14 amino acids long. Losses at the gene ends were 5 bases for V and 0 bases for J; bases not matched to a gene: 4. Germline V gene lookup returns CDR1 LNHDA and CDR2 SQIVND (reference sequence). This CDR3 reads CASSPRQGSYEQYF. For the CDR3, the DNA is TGTGCCAGTAGTCCCAGACAGGGCTCCTACGAGCAGTACTTC. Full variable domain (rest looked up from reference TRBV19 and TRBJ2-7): DGGITQSPKYLFRKEGQNVTLSCEQNLNHDAMYWYRQDPGQGLRLIYYSQIVNDFQKGDIAEGYSVSREKKESFPLTVTSAQKNPTAFYLCASSPRQGSYEQYFGPGTRLTVT.

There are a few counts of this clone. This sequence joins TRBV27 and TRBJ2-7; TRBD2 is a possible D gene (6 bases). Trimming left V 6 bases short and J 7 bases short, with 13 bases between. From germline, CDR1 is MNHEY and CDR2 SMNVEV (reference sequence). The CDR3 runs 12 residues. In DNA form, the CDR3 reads TGTGCCAGCAGCCCGACTAGGAAGGAGCAGTACTTC. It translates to CASSPTRKEQYF.

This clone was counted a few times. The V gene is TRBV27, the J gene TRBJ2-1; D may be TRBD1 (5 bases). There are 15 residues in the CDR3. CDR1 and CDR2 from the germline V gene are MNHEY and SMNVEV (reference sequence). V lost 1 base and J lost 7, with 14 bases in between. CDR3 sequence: CASSLLGQGKNEQFF. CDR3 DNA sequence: TGTGCCAGCAGTTTATTGGGGCAGGGTAAGAATGAGCAGTTCTTC.

The DNA of the CDR3 is TGTGCCTGGAGTGTAGCAGGGTCCCAGCCCCAGCATTTT. Translating it yields CAWSVAGSQPQHF. V gene TRBV30 combines with J gene TRBJ1-5; perhaps TRBD1 as D (5 bases). The germline gives CDR1 GTSNPN, CDR2 SVGIG (reference sequence). V was pared by 0 bases and J by 7 bases, with 10 bases between. The CDR3 runs 13 residues. Drawing the rest from reference TRBV30 and TRBJ1-5, the complete variable domain is SQTIHQWPATLVQPVGSPLSLECTVEGTSNPNLYWYRQAAGRGLQLLFYSVGIGQISSEVPQNLSASRPQDRQFILSSKKLLLSDSGFYLCAWSVAGSQPQHFGDGTRLSIL.

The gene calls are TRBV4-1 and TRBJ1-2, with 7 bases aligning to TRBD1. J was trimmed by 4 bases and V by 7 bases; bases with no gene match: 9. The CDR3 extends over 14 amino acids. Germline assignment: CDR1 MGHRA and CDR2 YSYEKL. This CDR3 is CASTQTGWVYGYTF. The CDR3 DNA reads TGCGCCAGCACCCAGACAGGGTGGGTCTATGGCTACACCTTC.

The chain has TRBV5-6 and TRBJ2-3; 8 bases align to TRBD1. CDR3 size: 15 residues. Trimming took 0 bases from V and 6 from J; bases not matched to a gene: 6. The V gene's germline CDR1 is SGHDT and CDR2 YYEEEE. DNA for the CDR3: TGTGCCAGCAGCTTGGGGCCAGGGGGCTCGGATACGCAGTATTTT. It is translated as CASSLGPGGSDTQYF. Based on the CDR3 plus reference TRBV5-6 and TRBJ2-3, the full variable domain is DAGVTQSPTHLIKTRGQQVTLRCSPKSGHDTVSWYQQALGQGPQFIFQYYEEEERQRGNFPDRFSGHQFPNYSSELNVNALLLGDSALYLCASSLGPGGSDTQYFGPGTRLTVL.

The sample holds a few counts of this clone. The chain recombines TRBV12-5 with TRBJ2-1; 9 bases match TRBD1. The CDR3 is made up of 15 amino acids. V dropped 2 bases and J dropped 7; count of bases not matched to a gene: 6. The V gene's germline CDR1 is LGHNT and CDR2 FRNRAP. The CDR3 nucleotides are TGTGCTAGTGGTTTGAGGGACAGGGTATGGAATGAGCAGTTCTTC. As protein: CASGLRDRVWNEQFF. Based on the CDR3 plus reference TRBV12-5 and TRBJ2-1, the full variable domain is DARVTQTPRHKVTEMGQEVTMRCQPILGHNTVFWYRQTMMQGLELLAYFRNRAPLDDSGMPKDRFSAEMPDATLATLKIQPSEPRDSAVYFCASGLRDRVWNEQFFGPGTRLTVL.

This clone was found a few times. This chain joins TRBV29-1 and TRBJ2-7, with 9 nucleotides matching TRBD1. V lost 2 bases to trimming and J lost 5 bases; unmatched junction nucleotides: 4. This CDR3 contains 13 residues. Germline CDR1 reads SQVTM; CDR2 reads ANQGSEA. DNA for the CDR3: TGCAGCGTTGAAAGGACAGGGGCCCACGAGCAGTACTTC. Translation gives CSVERTGAHEQYF.

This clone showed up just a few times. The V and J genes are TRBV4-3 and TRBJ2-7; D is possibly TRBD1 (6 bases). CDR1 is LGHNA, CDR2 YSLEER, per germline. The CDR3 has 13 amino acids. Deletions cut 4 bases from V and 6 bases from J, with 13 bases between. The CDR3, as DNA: TGCGCCAGCAGCCCCAGGGGTCTCGGCGAGCAGTACTTC. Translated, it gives CASSPRGLGEQYF.

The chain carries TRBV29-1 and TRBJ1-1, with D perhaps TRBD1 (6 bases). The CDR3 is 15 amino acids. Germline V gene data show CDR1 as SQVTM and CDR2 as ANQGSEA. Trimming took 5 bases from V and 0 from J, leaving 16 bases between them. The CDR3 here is CSVLQRQAMNTEAFF. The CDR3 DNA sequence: TGCAGCGTTCTCCAACGACAGGCTATGAACACTGAAGCTTTCTTT.

CDR3 DNA sequence: TGTGCCAGCTCACCACCGAAGACTAGCGGGAACAGTGAGCAGTTCTTC. It is translated as CASSPPKTSGNSEQFF. The chain couples TRBV18 to TRBJ2-1; 11 bases map to TRBD2. The CDR3 is 16 amino acids. The V gene end was trimmed by 0 bases and the J gene end by 9 bases; junction bases not matched to a gene: 7. From germline, CDR1 is KGHSH and CDR2 LQKENI.

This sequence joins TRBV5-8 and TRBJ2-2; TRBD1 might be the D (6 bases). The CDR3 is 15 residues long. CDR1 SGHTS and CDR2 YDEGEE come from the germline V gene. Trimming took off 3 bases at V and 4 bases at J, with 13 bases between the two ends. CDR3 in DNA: TGTGCCAGCAGCTCCAGGGGTTTTGGCACCGGGGAGCTGTTTTTT. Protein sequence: CASSSRGFGTGELFF.

CDR3 sequence reads: CASSVGIGEGWNTEAFF. The CDR3 DNA sequence: TGTGCCAGCAGCGTAGGAATCGGGGAGGGATGGAACACTGAAGCTTTCTTT. This chain connects TRBV9 to TRBJ1-1, with unresolved D. The germline CDR1 and CDR2 sequences are SGDLS and YYNGEE. The CDR3 loop spans 17 amino acids. With 0 bases removed from V and 1 base from J, the gap between germline ends came to 16 bases.

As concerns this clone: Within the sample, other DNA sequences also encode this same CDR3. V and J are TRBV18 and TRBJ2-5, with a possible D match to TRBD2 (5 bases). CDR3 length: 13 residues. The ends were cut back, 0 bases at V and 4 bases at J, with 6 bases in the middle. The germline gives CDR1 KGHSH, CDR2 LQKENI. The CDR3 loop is CASSPPGRETQYF. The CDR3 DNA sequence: TGTGCCAGCTCACCACCAGGGAGAGAGACCCAGTACTTC.

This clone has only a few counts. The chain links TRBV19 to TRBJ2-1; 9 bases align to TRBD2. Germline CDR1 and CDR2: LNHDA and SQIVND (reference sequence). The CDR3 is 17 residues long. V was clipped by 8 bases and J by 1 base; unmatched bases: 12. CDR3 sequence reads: CASLKSTSGISYNEQFF. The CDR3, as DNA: TGTGCCAGTCTGAAGTCGACTAGCGGTATATCCTACAATGAGCAGTTCTTC.

CDR3 loop: CASSQEGGPNADTQYF. The CDR3 DNA follows: TGTGCCAGCAGCCAAGAAGGAGGTCCGAACGCAGATACGCAGTATTTT. The gene calls are TRBV4-2 and TRBJ2-3; D is possibly TRBD2 (5 bases). Germline-derived CDR1 and CDR2 are LGHNA and YNFKEQ. With 0 bases removed from V and 4 bases from J, the gap between germline ends came to 14 bases. The CDR3 runs 16 residues.

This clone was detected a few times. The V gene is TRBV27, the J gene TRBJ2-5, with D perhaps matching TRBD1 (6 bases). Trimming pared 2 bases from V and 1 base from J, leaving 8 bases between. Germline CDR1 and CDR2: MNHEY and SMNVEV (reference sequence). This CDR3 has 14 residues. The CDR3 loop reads CASSLNRVQETQYF. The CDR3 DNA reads TGTGCCAGCAGTTTAAACAGGGTCCAAGAGACCCAGTACTTC.

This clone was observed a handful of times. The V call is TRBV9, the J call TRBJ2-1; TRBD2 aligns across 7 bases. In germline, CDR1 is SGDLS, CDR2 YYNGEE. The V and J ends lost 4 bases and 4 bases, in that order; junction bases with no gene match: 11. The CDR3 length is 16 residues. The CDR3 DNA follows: TGTGCCAGCAGCCCTATTATCGGGACTATGTACAATGAGCAGTTCTTC. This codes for CASSPIIGTMYNEQFF. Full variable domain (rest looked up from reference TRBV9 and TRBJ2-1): DSGVTQTPKHLITATGQRVTLRCSPRSGDLSVYWYQQSLDQGLQFLIQYYNGEERAKGNILERFSAQQFPDLHSELNLSSLELGDSALYFCASSPIIGTMYNEQFFGPGTRLTVL.

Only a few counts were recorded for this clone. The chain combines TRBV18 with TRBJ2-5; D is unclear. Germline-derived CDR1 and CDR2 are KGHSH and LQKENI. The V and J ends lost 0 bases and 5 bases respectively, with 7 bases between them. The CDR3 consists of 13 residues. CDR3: CASSPPTRETQYF. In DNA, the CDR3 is TGTGCCAGCTCACCACCAACCCGGGAGACCCAGTACTTC.

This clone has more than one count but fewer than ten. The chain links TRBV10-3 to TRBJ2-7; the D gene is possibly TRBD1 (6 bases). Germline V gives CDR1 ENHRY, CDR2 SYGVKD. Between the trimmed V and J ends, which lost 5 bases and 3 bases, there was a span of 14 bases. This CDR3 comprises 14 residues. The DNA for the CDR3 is TGTGCCATCAGTCCCGGTGAAGGGGGCTACGAGCAGTACTTC. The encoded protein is CAISPGEGGYEQYF.

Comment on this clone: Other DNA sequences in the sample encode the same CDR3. The CDR3 DNA follows: TGTGCCAGCAGTCCGGGGACTAGCGGGAGCACAGATACGCAGTATTTT. Its protein product is CASSPGTSGSTDTQYF. The genes are TRBV28 and TRBJ2-3; 12 nucleotides align to TRBD2. Germline CDR1 MDHEN, CDR2 SYDVKM. The V gene end was trimmed by 5 bases and the J gene end by 0 bases; junction bases not matched to a gene: 3. The CDR3 is 16 residues long.